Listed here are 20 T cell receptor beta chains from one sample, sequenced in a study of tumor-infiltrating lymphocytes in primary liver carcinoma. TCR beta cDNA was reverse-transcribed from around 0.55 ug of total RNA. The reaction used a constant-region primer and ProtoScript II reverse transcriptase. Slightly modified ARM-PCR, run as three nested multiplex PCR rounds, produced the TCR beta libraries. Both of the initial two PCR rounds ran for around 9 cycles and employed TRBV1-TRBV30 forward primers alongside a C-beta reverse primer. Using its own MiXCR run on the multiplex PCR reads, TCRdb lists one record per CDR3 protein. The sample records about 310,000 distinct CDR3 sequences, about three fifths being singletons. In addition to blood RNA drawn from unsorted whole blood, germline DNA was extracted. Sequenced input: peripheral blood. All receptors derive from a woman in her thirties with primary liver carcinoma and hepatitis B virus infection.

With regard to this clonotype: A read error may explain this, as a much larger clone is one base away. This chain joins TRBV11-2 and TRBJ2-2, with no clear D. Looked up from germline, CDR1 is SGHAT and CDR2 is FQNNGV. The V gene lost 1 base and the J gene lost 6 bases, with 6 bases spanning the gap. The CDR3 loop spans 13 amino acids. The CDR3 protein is CASSLGVAGELFF. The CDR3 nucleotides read TGTGCCAGCAGCTTAGGAGTCGCCGGGGAGCTGTTTTTT. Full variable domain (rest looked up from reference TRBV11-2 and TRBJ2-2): EAGVAQSPRYKIIEKRQSVAFWCNPISGHATLYWYQQILGQGPKLLIQFQNNGVVDDSQLPKDRFSAERLKGVDSTLKIQPAKLEDSAVYLCASSLGVAGELFFGEGSRLTVL.

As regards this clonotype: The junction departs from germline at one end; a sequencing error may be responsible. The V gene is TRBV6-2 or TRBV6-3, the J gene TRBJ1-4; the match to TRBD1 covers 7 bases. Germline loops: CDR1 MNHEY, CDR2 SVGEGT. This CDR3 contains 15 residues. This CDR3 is CATSYGDRDDEKLFF. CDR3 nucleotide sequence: TGTGCCACCAGTTACGGAGACAGGGATGATGAAAAACTGTTTTTT.

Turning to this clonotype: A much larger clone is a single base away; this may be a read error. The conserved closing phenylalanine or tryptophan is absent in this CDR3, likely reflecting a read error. The CDR3 is CASSLVTGNTYNEQFS. The CDR3 bases are TGTGCCAGCAGTTTAGTAACAGGTAATACCTACAATGAGCAGTTCTCC. The chain recombines TRBV12-3 or TRBV12-4 with TRBJ2-1; possibly TRBD1 for D (5 bases). The CDR3 runs 16 residues. Trimming took off 1 base at V and 2 bases at J, with 12 bases between the two ends.

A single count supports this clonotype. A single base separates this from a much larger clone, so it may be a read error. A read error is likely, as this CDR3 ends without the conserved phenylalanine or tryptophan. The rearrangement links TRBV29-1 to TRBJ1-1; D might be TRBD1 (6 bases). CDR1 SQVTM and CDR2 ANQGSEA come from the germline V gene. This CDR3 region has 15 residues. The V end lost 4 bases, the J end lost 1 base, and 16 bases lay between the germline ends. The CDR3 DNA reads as TGCAGCGTTGGTCTCGGGGGGCGATGGAACACTGAAGCTTTCTAT. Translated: CSVGLGGRWNTEAFY.

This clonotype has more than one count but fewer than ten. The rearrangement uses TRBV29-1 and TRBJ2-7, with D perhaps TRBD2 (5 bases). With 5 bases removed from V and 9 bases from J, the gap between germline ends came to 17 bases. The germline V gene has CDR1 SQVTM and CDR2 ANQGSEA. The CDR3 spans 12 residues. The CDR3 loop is CSVREGLSGQYF. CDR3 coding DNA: TGCAGCGTTCGGGAAGGGTTGAGCGGGCAGTACTTC.

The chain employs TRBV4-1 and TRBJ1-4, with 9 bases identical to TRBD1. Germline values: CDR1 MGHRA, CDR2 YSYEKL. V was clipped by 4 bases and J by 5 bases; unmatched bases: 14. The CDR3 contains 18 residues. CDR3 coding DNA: TGCGCCAGCAGCCGCAATCCCCCTCAAACAGGGGGCAATGAAAAACTGTTTTTT. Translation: CASSRNPPQTGGNEKLFF.

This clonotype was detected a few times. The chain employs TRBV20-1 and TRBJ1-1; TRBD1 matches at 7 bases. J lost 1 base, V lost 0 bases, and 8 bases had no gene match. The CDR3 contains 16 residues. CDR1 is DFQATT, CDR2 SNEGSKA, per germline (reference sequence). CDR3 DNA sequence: TGCAGTGCTAGAGAGGGAGGGGGCGCAGGGAACACTGAAGCTTTCTTT. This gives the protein CSAREGGGAGNTEAFF.

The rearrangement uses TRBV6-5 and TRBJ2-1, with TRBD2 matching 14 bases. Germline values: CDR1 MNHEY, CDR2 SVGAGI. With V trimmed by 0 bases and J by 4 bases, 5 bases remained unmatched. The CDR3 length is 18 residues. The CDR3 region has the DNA TGTGCCAGCAGTTACTCGATGGGACTAGCGGGAGCGTACAATGAGCAGTTCTTC. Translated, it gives CASSYSMGLAGAYNEQFF.

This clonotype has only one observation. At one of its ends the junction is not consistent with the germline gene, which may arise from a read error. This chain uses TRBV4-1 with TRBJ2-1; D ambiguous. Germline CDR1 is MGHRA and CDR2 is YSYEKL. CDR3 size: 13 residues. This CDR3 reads CDSSQDYYNEQFF. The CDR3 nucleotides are TGCGACAGCAGCCAAGATTACTACAATGAGCAGTTCTTC.

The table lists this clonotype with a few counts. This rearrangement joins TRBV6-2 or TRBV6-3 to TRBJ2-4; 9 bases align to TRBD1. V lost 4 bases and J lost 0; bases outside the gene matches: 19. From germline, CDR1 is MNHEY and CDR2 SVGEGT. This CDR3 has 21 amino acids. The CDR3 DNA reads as TGTGCCAGCAGTTTGACCTCCCACCGGGACAGGGACAACCGAGCCAAAAACATTCAGTACTTC. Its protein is CASSLTSHRDRDNRAKNIQYF.

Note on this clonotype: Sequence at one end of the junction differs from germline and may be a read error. The CDR3 protein is CASSLDQGVVQYF. CDR3 nucleotide sequence: TGTGCCAGCAGCCTAGACCAGGGGGTGGTGCAGTACTTC. The chain links TRBV11-2 to TRBJ2-7; the match to TRBD1 covers 7 bases. The germline CDR1 and CDR2 sequences are SGHAT and FQNNGV. This CDR3 spans 13 amino acids. Full variable domain (outside the CDR3, taken from reference TRBV11-2 and TRBJ2-7): EAGVAQSPRYKIIEKRQSVAFWCNPISGHATLYWYQQILGQGPKLLIQFQNNGVVDDSQLPKDRFSAERLKGVDSTLKIQPAKLEDSAVYLCASSLDQGVVQYFGPGTRLTVT.

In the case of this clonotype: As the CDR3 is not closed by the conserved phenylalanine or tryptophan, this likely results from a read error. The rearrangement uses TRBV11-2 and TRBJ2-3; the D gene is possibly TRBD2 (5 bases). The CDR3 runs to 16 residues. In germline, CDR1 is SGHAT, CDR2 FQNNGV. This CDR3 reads CVSSPRETSSTDTQYS. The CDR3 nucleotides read TGCGTCAGCAGCCCGAGGGAGACGTCGAGCACAGATACGCAGTATTCT.

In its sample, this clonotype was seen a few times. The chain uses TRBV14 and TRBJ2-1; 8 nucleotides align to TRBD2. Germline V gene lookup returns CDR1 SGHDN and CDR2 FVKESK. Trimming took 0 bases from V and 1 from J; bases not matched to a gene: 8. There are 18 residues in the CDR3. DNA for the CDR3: TGTGCCAGCAGCCAAGAACGACTAGCGAGCTTTTCCTACAATGAGCAGTTCTTC. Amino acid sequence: CASSQERLASFSYNEQFF.

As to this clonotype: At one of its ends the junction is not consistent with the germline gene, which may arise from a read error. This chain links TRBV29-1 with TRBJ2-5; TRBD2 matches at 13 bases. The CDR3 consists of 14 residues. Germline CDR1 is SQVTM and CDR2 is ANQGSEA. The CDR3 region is CSGRTSGRLGTQYF. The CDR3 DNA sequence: TGTAGCGGTCGGACTAGCGGGAGATTAGGGACCCAGTACTTC.

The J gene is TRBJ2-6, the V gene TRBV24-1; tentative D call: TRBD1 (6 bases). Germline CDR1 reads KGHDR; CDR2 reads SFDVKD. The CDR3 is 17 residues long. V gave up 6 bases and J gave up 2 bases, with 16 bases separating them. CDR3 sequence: CATSIGQGTPGANVLTF. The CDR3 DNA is TGTGCCACCAGTATTGGTCAGGGGACGCCTGGGGCCAACGTCCTGACTTTC.

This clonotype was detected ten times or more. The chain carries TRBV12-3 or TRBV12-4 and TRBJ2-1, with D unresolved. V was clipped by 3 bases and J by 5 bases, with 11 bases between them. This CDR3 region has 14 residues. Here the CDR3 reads CASSFWQPNNEQFF. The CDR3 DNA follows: TGTGCCAGCAGTTTTTGGCAGCCTAACAATGAGCAGTTCTTC.

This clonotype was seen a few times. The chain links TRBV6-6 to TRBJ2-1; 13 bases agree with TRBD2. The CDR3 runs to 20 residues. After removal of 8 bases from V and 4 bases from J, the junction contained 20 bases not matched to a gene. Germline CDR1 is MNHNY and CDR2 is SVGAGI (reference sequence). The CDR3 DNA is TGTGCCAGCTCCCCGACACCGGGACTAGCGGGAATGGGGGCTTACAATGAGCAGTTCTTC. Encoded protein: CASSPTPGLAGMGAYNEQFF.

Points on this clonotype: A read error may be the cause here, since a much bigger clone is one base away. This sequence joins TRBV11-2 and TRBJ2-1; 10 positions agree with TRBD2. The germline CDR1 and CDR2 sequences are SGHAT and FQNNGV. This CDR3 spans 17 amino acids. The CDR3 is CAGSLDCLASGSYEQFF. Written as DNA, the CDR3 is TGTGCCGGCAGCTTAGATTGTTTGGCTAGCGGGAGTTATGAGCAGTTCTTC. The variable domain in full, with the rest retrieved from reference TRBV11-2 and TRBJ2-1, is EAGVAQSPRYKIIEKRQSVAFWCNPISGHATLYWYQQILGQGPKLLIQFQNNGVVDDSQLPKDRFSAERLKGVDSTLKIQPAKLEDSAVYLCAGSLDCLASGSYEQFFGPGTRLTVL.

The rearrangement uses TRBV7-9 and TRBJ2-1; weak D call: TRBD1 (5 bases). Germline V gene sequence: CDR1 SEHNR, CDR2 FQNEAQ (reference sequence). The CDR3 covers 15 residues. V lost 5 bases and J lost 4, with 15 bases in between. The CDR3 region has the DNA TGTGCCAGCAGCGACCGGACAAGTCCTTACAATGAGCAGTTCTTC. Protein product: CASSDRTSPYNEQFF.

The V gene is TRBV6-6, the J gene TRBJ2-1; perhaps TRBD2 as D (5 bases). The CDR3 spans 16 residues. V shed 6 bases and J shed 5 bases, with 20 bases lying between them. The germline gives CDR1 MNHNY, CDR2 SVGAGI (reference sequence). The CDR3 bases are TGTGCCAGCAGCACCCGTGTATCGGGATTCCACAATGAGCAGTTCTTC. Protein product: CASSTRVSGFHNEQFF.